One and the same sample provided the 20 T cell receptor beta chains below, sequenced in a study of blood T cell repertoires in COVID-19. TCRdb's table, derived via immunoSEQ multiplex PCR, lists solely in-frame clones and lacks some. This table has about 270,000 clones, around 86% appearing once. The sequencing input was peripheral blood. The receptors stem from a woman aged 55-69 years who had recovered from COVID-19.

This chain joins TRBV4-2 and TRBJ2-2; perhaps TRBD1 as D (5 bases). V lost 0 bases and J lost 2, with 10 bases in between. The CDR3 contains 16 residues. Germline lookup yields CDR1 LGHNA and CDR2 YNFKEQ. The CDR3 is CASSQEVGANTGELFF. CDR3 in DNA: TGTGCCAGCAGCCAAGAGGTAGGGGCTAACACCGGGGAGCTGTTTTTT.

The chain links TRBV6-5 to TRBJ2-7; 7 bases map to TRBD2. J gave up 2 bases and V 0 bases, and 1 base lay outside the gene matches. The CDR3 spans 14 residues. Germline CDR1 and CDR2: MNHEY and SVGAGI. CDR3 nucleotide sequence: TGTGCCAGCAGTTACTCCAGCGGGGCCTACGAGCAGTACTTC. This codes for CASSYSSGAYEQYF.

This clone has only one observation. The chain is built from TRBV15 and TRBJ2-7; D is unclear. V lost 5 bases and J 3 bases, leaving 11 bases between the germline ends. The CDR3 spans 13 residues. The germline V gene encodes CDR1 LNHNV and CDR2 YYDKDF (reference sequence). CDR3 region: CATSGQFGYEQYF. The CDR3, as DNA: TGTGCCACCAGCGGGCAGTTTGGCTACGAGCAGTACTTC.

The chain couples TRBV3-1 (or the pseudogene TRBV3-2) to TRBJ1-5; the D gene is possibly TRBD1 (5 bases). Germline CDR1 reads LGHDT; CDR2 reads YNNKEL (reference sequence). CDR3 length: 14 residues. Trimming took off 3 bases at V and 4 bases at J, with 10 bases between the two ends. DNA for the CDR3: TGTGCCAGCAGCCAGGCGCGACAGAATCAGCCCCAGCATTTT. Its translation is CASSQARQNQPQHF.

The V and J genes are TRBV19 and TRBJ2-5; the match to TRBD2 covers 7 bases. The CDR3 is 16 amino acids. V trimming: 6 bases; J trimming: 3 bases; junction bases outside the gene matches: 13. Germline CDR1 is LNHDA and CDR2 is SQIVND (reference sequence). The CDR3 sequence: CASRPTSLQPEETQYF. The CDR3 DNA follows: TGTGCCAGTAGACCGACTAGCCTCCAACCCGAAGAGACCCAGTACTTC.

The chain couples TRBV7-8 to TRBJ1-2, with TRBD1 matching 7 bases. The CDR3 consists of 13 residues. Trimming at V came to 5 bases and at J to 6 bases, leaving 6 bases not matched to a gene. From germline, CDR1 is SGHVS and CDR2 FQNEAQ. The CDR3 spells CASSPPDRDGYTF. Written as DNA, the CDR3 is TGTGCCAGCAGCCCACCCGACAGGGATGGCTACACCTTC.

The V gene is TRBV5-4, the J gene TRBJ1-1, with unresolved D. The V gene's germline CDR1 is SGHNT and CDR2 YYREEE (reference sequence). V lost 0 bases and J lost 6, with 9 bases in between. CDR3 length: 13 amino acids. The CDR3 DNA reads TGTGCCAGCAGCTTGGGAGTGAGCGCTGAAGCTTTCTTT. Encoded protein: CASSLGVSAEAFF.

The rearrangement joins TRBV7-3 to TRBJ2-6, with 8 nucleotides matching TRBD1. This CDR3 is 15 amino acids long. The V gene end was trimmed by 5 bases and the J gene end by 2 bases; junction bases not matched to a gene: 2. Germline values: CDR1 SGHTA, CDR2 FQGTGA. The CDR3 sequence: CASSPGQAGANVLTF. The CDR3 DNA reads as TGTGCCAGCAGCCCGGGACAGGCTGGGGCCAACGTCCTGACTTTC.

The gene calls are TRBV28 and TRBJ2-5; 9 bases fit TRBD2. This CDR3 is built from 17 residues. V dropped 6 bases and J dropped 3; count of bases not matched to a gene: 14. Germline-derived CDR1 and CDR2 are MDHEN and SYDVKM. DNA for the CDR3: TGTGCCAGCAGATTAGCGGGGGCCCCTAACGGGAAAGAGACCCAGTACTTC. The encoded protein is CASRLAGAPNGKETQYF.

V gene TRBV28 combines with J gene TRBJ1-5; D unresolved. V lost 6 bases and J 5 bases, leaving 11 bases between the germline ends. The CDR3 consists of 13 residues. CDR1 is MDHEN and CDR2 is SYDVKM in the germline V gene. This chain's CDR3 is CASSHDGDQPQHF. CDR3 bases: TGTGCCAGCAGCCACGACGGAGATCAGCCCCAGCATTTT. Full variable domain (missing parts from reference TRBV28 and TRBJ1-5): DVKVTQSSRYLVKRTGEKVFLECVQDMDHENMFWYRQDPGLGLRLIYFSYDVKMKEKGDIPEGYSVSREKKERFSLILESASTNQTSMYLCASSHDGDQPQHFGDGTRLSIL.

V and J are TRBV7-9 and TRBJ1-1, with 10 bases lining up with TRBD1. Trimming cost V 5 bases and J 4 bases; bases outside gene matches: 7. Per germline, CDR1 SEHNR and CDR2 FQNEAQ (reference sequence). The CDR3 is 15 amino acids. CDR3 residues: CASSTGQGVATEAFF. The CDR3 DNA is TGTGCCAGCAGCACCGGACAGGGGGTGGCCACTGAAGCTTTCTTT.

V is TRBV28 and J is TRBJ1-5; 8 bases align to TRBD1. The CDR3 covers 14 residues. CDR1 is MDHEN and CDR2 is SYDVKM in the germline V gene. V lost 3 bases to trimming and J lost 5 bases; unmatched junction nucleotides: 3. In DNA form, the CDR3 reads TGTGCCAGCAGTTTCGGACAGGGTCATCAGCCCCAGCATTTT. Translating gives CASSFGQGHQPQHF.

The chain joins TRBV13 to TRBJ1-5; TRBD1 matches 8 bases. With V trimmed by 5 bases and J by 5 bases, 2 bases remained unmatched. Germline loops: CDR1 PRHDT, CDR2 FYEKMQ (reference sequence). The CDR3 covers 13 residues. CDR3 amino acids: CASSAQGDQPQHF. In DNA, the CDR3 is TGTGCCAGCAGCGCACAGGGGGATCAGCCCCAGCATTTT. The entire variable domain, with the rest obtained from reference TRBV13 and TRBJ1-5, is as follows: AAGVIQSPRHLIKEKRETATLKCYPIPRHDTVYWYQQGPGQDPQFLISFYEKMQSDKGSIPDRFSAQQFSDYHSELNMSSLELGDSALYFCASSAQGDQPQHFGDGTRLSIL.

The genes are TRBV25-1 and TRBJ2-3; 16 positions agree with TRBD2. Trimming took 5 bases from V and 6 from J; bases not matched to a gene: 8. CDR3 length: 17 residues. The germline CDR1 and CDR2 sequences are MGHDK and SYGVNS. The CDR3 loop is CASSTLGLAGGRDTQYF. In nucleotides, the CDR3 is TGTGCCAGCAGTACCCTGGGACTAGCGGGGGGGCGGGATACGCAGTATTTT.

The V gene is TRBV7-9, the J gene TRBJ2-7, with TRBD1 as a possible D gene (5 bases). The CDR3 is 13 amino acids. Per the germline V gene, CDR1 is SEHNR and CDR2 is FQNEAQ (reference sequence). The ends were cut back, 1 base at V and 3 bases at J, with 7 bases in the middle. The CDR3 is CASSLGRDYEQYF. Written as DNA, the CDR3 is TGTGCCAGCAGCTTAGGCAGGGACTACGAGCAGTACTTC.

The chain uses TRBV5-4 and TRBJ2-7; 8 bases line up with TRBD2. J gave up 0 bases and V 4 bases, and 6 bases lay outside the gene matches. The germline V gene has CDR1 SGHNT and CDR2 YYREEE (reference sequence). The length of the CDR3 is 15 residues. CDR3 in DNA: TGTGCCAGCAGCCTGGTAGGGACTAGCTCCTACGAGCAGTACTTC. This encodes CASSLVGTSSYEQYF.

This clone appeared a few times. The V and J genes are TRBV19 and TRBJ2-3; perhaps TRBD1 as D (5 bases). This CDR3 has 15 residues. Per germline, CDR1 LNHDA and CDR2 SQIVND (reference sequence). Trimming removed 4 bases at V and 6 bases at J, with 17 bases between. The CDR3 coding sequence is TGTGCCAGTAGTAAACTCGTAAGGGGATCTGATACGCAGTATTTT. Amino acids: CASSKLVRGSDTQYF.

The CDR3: CASSLGRGNQPQHF. The CDR3 DNA sequence: TGTGCCAGCAGCTTAGGCAGGGGCAATCAGCCCCAGCATTTT. This chain connects TRBV7-9 to TRBJ1-5; weak D call: TRBD1 (5 bases). The CDR3 is 14 amino acids. V was trimmed by 1 base and J by 2 bases, leaving 6 bases between them. Per germline, CDR1 SEHNR and CDR2 FQNEAQ (reference sequence). The complete variable domain, with remaining parts taken from reference TRBV7-9 and TRBJ1-5, reads DTGVSQNPRHKITKRGQNVTFRCDPISEHNRLYWYRQTLGQGPEFLTYFQNEAQLEKSRLLSDRFSAERPKGSFSTLEIQRTEQGDSAMYLCASSLGRGNQPQHFGDGTRLSIL.

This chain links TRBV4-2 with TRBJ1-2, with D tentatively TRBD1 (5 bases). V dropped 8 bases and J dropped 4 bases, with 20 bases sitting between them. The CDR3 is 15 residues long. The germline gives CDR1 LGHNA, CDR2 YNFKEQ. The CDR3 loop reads CASSAGRNFGYGYTF. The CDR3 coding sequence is TGTGCCAGCTCAGCAGGGAGGAACTTCGGCTATGGCTACACCTTC.

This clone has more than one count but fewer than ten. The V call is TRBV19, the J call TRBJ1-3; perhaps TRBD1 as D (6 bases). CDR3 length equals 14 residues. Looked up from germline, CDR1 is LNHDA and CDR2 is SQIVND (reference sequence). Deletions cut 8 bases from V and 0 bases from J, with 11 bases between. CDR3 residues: CASSNRASGNTIYF. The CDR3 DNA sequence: TGTGCCAGTTCCAACAGGGCCTCTGGAAACACCATATATTTT.